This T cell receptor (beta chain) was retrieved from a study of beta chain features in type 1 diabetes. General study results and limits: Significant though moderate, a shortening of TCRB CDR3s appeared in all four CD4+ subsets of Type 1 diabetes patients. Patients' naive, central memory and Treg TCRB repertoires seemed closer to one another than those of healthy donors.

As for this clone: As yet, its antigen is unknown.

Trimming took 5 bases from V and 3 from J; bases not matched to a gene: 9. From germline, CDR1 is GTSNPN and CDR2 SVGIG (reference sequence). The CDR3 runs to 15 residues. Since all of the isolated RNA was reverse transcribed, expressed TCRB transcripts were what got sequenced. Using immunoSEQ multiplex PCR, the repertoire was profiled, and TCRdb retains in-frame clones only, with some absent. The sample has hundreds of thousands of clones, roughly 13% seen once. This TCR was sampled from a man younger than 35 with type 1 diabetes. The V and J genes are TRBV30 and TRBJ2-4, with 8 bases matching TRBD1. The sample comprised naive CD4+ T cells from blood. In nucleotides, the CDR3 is TGTGCCTGGTCCGGACGGACAGGGAACAAAAACATTCAGTACTTC. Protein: CAWSGRTGNKNIQYF.